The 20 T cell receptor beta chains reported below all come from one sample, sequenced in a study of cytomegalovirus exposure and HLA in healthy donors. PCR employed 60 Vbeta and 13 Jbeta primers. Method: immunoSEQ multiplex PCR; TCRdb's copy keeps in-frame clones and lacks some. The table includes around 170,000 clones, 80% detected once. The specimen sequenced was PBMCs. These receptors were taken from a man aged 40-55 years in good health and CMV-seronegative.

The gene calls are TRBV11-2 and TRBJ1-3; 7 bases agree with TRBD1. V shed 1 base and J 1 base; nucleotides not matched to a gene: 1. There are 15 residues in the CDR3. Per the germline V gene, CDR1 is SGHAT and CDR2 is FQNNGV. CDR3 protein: CASSLGRGSGNTIYF. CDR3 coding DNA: TGTGCCAGCAGCTTAGGCAGGGGGTCTGGAAACACCATATATTTT. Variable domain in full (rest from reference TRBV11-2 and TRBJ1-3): EAGVAQSPRYKIIEKRQSVAFWCNPISGHATLYWYQQILGQGPKLLIQFQNNGVVDDSQLPKDRFSAERLKGVDSTLKIQPAKLEDSAVYLCASSLGRGSGNTIYFGEGSWLTVV.

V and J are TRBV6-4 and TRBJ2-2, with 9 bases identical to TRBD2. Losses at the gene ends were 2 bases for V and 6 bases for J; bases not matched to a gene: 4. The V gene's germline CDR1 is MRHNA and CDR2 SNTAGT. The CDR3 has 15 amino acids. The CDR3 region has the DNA TGTGCCAGCAGTGACGGCGCGGGGGGGCCCGGGGAGCTGTTTTTT. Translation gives CASSDGAGGPGELFF.

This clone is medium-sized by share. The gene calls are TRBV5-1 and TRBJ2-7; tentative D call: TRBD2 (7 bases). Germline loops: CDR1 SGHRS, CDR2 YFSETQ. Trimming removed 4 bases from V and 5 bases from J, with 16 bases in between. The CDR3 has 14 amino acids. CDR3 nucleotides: TGCGCCAGCAGCGTAACCGGGGGGCGCAACGAGCAGTACTTC. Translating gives CASSVTGGRNEQYF.

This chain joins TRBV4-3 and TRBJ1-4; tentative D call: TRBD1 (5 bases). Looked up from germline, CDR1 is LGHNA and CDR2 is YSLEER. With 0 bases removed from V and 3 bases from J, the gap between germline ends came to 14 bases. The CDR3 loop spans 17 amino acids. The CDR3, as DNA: TGCGCCAGCAGCCAAGATACGGGGGAATCTGCTAATGAAAAACTGTTTTTT. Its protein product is CASSQDTGESANEKLFF.

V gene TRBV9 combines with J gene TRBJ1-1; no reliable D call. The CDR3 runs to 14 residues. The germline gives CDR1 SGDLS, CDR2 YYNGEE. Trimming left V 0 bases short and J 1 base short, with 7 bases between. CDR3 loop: CASSVGQWNTEAFF. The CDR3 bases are TGTGCCAGCAGCGTAGGGCAGTGGAACACTGAAGCTTTCTTT.

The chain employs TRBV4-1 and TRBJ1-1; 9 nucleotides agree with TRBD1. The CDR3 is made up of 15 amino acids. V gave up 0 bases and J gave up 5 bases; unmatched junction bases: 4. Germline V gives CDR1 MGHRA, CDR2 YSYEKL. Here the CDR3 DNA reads TGCGCCAGCAGCCAAGAGGGGACAGGGAGGACTGAAGCTTTCTTT. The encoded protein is CASSQEGTGRTEAFF.

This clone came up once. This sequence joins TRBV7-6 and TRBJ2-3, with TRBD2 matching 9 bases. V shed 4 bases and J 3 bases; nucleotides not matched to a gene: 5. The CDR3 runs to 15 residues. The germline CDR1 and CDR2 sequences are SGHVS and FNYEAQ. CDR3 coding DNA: TGTGCCAGCAGCTCATGGACTAGCGATACAGATACGCAGTATTTT. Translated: CASSSWTSDTDTQYF. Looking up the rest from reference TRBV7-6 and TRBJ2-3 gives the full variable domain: GAGVSQSPRYKVTKRGQDVALRCDPISGHVSLYWYRQALGQGPEFLTYFNYEAQQDKSGLPNDRFSAERPEGSISTLTIQRTEQRDSAMYRCASSSWTSDTDTQYFGPGTRLTVL.

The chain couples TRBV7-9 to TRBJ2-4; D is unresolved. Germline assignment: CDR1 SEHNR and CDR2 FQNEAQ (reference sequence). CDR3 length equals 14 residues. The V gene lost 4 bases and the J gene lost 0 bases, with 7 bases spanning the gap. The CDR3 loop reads CASSSPVAKNIQYF. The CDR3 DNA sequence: TGTGCCAGCAGCTCCCCCGTAGCCAAAAACATTCAGTACTTC.

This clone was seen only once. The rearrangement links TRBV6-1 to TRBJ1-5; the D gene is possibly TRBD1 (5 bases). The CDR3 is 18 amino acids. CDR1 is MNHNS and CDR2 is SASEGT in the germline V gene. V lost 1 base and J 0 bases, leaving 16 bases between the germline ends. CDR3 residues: CASSEDPGGVVSNQPQHF. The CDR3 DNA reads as TGTGCCAGCAGTGAAGATCCCGGGGGGGTAGTTAGCAATCAGCCCCAGCATTTT.

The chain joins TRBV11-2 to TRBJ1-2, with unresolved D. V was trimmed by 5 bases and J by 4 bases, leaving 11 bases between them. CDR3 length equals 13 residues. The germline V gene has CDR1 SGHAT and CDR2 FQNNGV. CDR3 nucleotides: TGTGCCAGCAGCATCGACTATTCCTATGGCTACACCTTC. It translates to CASSIDYSYGYTF.

This CDR3 reads CASSKAGTGLGEQYF. The CDR3 DNA sequence: TGTGCCAGCAGCAAAGCCGGGACAGGGTTAGGGGAGCAGTACTTC. V usage is TRBV21-1 and J usage is TRBJ2-7; the table's D call, TRBD1, was not checked against the DNA. TRBV21-1 is recorded as a pseudogene. The CDR3 totals 15 residues.

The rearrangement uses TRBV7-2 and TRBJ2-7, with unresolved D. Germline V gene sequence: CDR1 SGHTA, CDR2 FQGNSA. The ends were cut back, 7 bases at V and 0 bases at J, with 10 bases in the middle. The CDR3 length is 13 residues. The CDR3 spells CASNSLSSYEQYF. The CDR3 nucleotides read TGTGCCAGCAACTCACTGAGCTCCTACGAGCAGTACTTC.

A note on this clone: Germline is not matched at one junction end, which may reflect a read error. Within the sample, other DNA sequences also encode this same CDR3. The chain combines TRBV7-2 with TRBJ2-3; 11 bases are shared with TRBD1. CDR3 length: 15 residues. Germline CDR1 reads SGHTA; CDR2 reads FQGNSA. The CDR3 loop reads CASSYRDRGSDTQYF. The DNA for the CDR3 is TGTGCCAGTAGCTACCGGGACAGGGGGTCAGATACGCAGTATTTT.

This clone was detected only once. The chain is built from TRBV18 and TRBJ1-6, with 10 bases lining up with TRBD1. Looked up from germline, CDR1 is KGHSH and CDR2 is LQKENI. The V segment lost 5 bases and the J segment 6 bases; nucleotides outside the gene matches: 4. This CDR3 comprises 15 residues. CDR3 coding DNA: TGTGCCAGCTCATCGGGACAGGGGTCTAATTCACCCCTCCACTTT. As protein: CASSSGQGSNSPLHF. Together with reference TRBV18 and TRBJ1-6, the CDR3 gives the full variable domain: NAGVMQNPRHLVRRRGQEARLRCSPMKGHSHVYWYRQLPEEGLKFMVYLQKENIIDESGMPKERFSAEFPKEGPSILRIQQVVRGDSAAYFCASSSGQGSNSPLHFGNGTRLTVT.

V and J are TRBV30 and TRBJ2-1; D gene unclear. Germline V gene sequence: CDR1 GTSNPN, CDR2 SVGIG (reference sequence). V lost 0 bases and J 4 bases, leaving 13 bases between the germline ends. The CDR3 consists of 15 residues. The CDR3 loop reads CAWSVVQKFYNEQFF. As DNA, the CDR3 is TGTGCCTGGAGTGTCGTACAGAAATTTTACAATGAGCAGTTCTTC.

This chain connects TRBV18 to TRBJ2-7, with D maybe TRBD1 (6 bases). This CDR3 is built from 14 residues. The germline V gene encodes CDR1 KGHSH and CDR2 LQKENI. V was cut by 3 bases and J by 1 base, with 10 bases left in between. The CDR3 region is CASSPTGTSYEQYF. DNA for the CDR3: TGTGCCAGCTCACCGACAGGCACGTCCTACGAGCAGTACTTC. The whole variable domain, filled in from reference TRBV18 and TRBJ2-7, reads NAGVMQNPRHLVRRRGQEARLRCSPMKGHSHVYWYRQLPEEGLKFMVYLQKENIIDESGMPKERFSAEFPKEGPSILRIQQVVRGDSAAYFCASSPTGTSYEQYFGPGTRLTVT.

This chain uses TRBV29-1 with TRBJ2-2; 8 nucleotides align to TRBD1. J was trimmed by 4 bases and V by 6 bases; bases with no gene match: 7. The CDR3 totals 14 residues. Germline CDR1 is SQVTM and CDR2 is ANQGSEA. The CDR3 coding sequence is TGCAGCGTACCGGGACAGGACTTCACCGGGGAGCTGTTTTTT. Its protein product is CSVPGQDFTGELFF.

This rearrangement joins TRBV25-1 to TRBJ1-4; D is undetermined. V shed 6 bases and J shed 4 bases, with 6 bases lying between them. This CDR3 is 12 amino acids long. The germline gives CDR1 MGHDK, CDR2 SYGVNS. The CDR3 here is CASRSDNEKLFF. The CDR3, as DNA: TGTGCCAGCAGAAGCGATAATGAAAAACTGTTTTTT.

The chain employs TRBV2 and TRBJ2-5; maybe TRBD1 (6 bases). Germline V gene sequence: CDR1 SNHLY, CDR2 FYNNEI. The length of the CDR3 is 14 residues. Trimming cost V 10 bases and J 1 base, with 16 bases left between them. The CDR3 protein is CATTGPSGQETQYF. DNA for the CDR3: TGTGCCACTACAGGGCCCTCTGGCCAAGAGACCCAGTACTTC.

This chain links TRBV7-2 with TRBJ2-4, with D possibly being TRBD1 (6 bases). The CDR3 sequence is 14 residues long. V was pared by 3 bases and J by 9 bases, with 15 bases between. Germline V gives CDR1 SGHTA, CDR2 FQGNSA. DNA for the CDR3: TGTGCCAGCAGCTTTGGAAAGGGGGTTGGCATTCAGTACTTC. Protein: CASSFGKGVGIQYF.